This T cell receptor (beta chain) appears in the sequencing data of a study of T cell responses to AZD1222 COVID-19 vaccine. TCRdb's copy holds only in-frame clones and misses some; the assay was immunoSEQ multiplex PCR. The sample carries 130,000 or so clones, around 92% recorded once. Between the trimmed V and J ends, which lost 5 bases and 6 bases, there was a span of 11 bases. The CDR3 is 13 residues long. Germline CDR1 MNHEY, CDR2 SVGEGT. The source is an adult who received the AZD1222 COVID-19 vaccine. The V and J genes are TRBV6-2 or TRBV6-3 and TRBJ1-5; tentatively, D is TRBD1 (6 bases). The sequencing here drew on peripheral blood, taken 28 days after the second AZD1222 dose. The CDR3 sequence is CASSRRGLQPQHF. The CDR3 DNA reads TGTGCCAGCAGTCGCCGGGGGCTTCAGCCCCAGCATTTT.